This T cell receptor beta chain was profiled in a study of T cell responses to AZD1222 COVID-19 vaccine. Study findings and constraints: Without day 14 samples, only post-peak T cell repertoires were studied. In a largely white British group with more females than males, clonal diversity was possibly underestimated. CD4 TCRs linked to vaccination spanned spike, dominating at 160-218 and 743-854.

This CDR3 spans 12 amino acids. V shed 5 bases and J shed 2 bases, with 7 bases lying between them. CDR1 is MNHEY and CDR2 is SMNVEV in the germline V gene (reference sequence). On this clone: Its target is unknown.

Profiled with immunoSEQ multiplex PCR; TCRdb holds only in-frame clones, not every one. The sample contains 110,000 to 150,000 clones, about nine tenths of which appear only once. Doses given second, at about 4 or about 12 weeks, were pooled. This clonotype originated in an adult who received the AZD1222 COVID-19 vaccine. V is TRBV27 and J is TRBJ2-7; D possibly corresponds to TRBD2 (5 bases). Specimen: peripheral blood, collected 28 days after the second AZD1222 dose. In DNA form, the CDR3 reads TGTGCCAGCAGTACGGGAACCTACGAGCAGTACTTC. It yields the protein CASSTGTYEQYF.